A selection of T cell receptor beta chains follows, all from one sample in a study of blood T cell repertoires in COVID-19. The repertoire was sequenced with immunoSEQ multiplex PCR; TCRdb's copy has only in-frame clones and lacks some. Found here are under 350,000 clones, approximately 85% of them singletons; the top ten hold 6% to 9%. Input material: peripheral blood. The receptors stem from a human donor in a cohort sampled during active COVID-19. The conserved cysteine and the conserved F or W are not part of the CDR3 here. The order of the fields is clone size, J gene, V gene, CDR3 protein. The listing skips clone size in some rows; elsewhere it reads once, few, many or a size class.

clone size: .
J gene: TRBJ1-1
V gene: TRBV2
CDR3 protein: ASRVTTGNTEAF

clone size: .
J gene: TRBJ2-7
V gene: TRBV10-1
CDR3 protein: ASRSTTSGLY

clone size: .
J gene: TRBJ2-3
V gene: TRBV5-1
CDR3 protein: ASSLVAGGTDTQY

clone size: .
J gene: TRBJ1-5
V gene: TRBV5-5
CDR3 protein: ASSLGSGLNQPQH

clone size: .
J gene: TRBJ1-5
V gene: TRBV30
CDR3 protein: AWSTRNQPQH

clone size: .
J gene: TRBJ1-1
V gene: TRBV6-5
CDR3 protein: ASAGGNTEAF

clone size: .
J gene: TRBJ2-1
V gene: TRBV29-1
CDR3 protein: SVSLAGGLEF

clone size: .
J gene: TRBJ2-7
V gene: TRBV29-1
CDR3 protein: SVEGKAGADWGYEQY

clone size: .
J gene: TRBJ2-1
V gene: TRBV9
CDR3 protein: ASSVKRDTFYLPSVYNEQF

clone size: .
J gene: TRBJ2-2
V gene: TRBV6-6
CDR3 protein: ASSRTGTNTGELF

clone size: .
J gene: TRBJ1-1
V gene: TRBV6-5
CDR3 protein: ASKITGFGTEAF

clone size: .
J gene: TRBJ2-2
V gene: TRBV7-3
CDR3 protein: ASSGGGQDGELF

clone size: .
J gene: TRBJ2-5
V gene: TRBV15
CDR3 protein: ATSRDGSDQETQY

clone size: once
J gene: TRBJ1-1
V gene: TRBV24-1
CDR3 protein: ATSDTRKGLGAF

clone size: .
J gene: TRBJ2-7
V gene: TRBV7-9
CDR3 protein: ASSFLWESYEQY

clone size: .
J gene: TRBJ2-2
V gene: TRBV4-1
CDR3 protein: ASSRGTVISNTGELF